This T cell receptor (beta chain) was recorded in a study of blood T cell repertoires in COVID-19. TCRdb's copy holds only in-frame clones and misses some; the assay was immunoSEQ multiplex PCR. The sample contains 75,000 or so clones, roughly 89% of which appear only once. The CDR3 runs 18 residues. Germline CDR1 MNHEY, CDR2 SMNVEV (reference sequence). With V trimmed by 0 bases and J by 10 bases, 15 bases remained unmatched. V usage is TRBV27 and J usage is TRBJ1-4, with 9 bases identical to TRBD1. Sequencing was performed on peripheral blood. The receptor was isolated from a woman aged 80 or over with active or convalescent COVID-19. This CDR3 is CASSLSIAGQGIRGKLFF. The CDR3 DNA reads TGTGCCAGCAGTTTATCGATTGCGGGACAGGGTATTAGGGGAAAACTGTTTTTT.